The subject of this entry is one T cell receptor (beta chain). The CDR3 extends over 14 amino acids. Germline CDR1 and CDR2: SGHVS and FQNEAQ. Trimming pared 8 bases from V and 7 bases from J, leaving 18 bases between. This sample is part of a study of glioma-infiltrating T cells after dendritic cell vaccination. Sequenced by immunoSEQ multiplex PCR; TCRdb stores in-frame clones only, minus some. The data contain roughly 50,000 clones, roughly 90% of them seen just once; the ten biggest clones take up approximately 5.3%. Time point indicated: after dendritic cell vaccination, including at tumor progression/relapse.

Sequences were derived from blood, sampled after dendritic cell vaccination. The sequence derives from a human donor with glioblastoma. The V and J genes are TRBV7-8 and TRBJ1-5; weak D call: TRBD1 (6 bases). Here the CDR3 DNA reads TGTGCCAGCGGGGAACAGGGCCGCCGGCAGCCCCAGCATTTT. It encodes CASGEQGRRQPQHF.